This T cell receptor (beta chain) is drawn from a study of regulatory T cells in long-lasting Graves disease. Study results and caveats: TRBV28, TRBJ1-2 and TRBJ2-5 were favored in persistent disease.

Details on this clonotype: The antigen remains undetermined.

Time point noted: newly diagnosed GD, antithyroid drugs for less than 3 months. RNA from PBMCs was the source of the TCR library. A volume of around 9.9 milliliters of peripheral blood was collected in EDTA tubes. Per germline, CDR1 SGHRS and CDR2 YFSETQ. The CDR3 totals 15 residues. V was cut by 1 base and J by 1 base, with 11 bases left in between. Library construction for TCR beta used iRepertoire HTBI primers and Arm-PCR of CDR3 regions. MiXCR, run by TCRdb on the multiplex PCR reads, gives a single entry per CDR3 protein. The sample contains a few hundred thousand distinct CDR3 sequences, 16% of which appear only once. In addition, the sample was reused for a study of T cells in Graves' hyperthyroidism and ophthalmopathy. This second report adds: Among clonotypes expanded in thyroid above 0.001, most were also found in blood. The authors' 13 V-J model separated ophthalmopathy from stable hyperthyroidism.

This sequence was found in a man in his forties or fifties with Graves disease. The chain employs TRBV5-1 and TRBJ1-1, with a weak D call TRBD1 (6 bases). Sequences were derived from peripheral blood mononuclear cells (PBMCs), sampled at new diagnosis, from a patient treated with antithyroid drugs. The CDR3 sequence is CASSLSGGPNTEAFF. The CDR3 bases are TGCGCCAGCAGCTTGTCGGGGGGGCCGAACACTGAAGCTTTCTTT. The full variable domain, with the rest looked up from reference TRBV5-1 and TRBJ1-1, is KAGVTQTPRYLIKTRGQQVTLSCSPISGHRSVSWYQQTPGQGLQFLFEYFSETQRNKGNFPGRFSGRQFSNSRSEMNVSTLELGDSALYLCASSLSGGPNTEAFFGQGTRLTVV.